These 16 T cell receptor beta chains originate from one sample sequenced in a study of T cells in Graves' hyperthyroidism and ophthalmopathy. RNA transcripts yielded amplified TCR beta CDR3 regions. The TCR CDR3 first-round RT-PCR relied on the HTBI primer set. TCRdb re-analysed the multiplex PCR reads in MiXCR, keeping a single row per CDR3 protein. The sample lists about 46,000 distinct CDR3 sequences, around 45% seen once, with over 30% in the top ten. The source material was peripheral blood or thyroid tissue (not recorded which). The receptors were gathered from a woman aged 45 to 65 with Graves' hyperthyroidism.

V is TRBV29-1 and J is TRBJ2-7, with TRBD2 matching over 8 bases. Per the germline V gene, CDR1 is SQVTM and CDR2 is ANQGSEA. The CDR3 consists of 13 residues. The CDR3 here is CSARSGGSYEQYF. The CDR3 DNA reads TGCAGTGCTAGGAGCGGGGGTTCCTACGAGCAGTACTTC.

This clonotype was counted many times. The V call is TRBV6-1, the J call TRBJ2-2, with TRBD1 identical over 8 bases. CDR1 and CDR2 (germline): MNHNS, SASEGT. The V segment lost 4 bases and the J segment 7 bases; nucleotides outside the gene matches: 8. The length of the CDR3 is 15 residues. The CDR3 is CASSVMDRAGGELFF. In DNA, the CDR3 is TGTGCCAGCAGTGTTATGGACAGGGCAGGCGGGGAGCTGTTTTTT.

A word on this clonotype: The CDR3 ends on some other residue instead of the conserved phenylalanine or tryptophan, so this is likely a read error. The limits of the CDR3 on the DNA are not certain, so only TCRdb's listed CDR3 is given. The chain combines TRBV6-1 with TRBJ1-6; the D segment call TRBD1 is taken from the table without a DNA check. With termini counted, the CDR3 has 13 amino acids. Germline CDR1 is MNHNS and CDR2 is SASEGT. The CDR3 spells CASTDREVSPPHS.

This clonotype has more than one count but fewer than ten. The DNA of the CDR3 is TGTGCCAGCAGTTCCTTAGCTAGCGGGAGCGAGCAGTACTTC. Encoded protein: CASSSLASGSEQYF. This chain uses TRBV28 with TRBJ2-7; TRBD2 matches 10 bases. V gave up 4 bases and J gave up 6 bases; unmatched junction bases: 6. Germline CDR1 reads MDHEN; CDR2 reads SYDVKM. The CDR3 runs to 14 residues. Variable domain in full (rest from reference TRBV28 and TRBJ2-7): DVKVTQSSRYLVKRTGEKVFLECVQDMDHENMFWYRQDPGLGLRLIYFSYDVKMKEKGDIPEGYSVSREKKERFSLILESASTNQTSMYLCASSSLASGSEQYFGPGTRLTVT.

This clonotype came up many times. The gene calls are TRBV20-1 and TRBJ1-5, with 7 bases aligning to TRBD1. V lost 6 bases to trimming and J lost 6 bases; unmatched junction nucleotides: 5. The CDR3 spans 12 residues. In germline, CDR1 is DFQATT, CDR2 SNEGSKA (reference sequence). The CDR3 is CSASAGGQPQHF. The CDR3 nucleotides read TGCAGTGCAAGCGCAGGGGGTCAGCCCCAGCATTTT.

CDR3 sequence reads: CSVFAGGPEETQYF. CDR3 bases: TGCAGCGTTTTCGCGGGAGGGCCGGAAGAGACCCAGTACTTC. J is TRBJ2-5 and V is TRBV29-1, with 9 bases lining up with TRBD2. J gave up 3 bases and V 5 bases, and 7 bases lay outside the gene matches. Germline loops: CDR1 SQVTM, CDR2 ANQGSEA. The CDR3 is 14 residues long.

This clonotype was detected a few times. This chain connects TRBV5-5 to TRBJ2-7, with D perhaps being TRBD1 or TRBD2 (5 bases each). CDR1 SGHKS and CDR2 YYEKEE come from the germline V gene (reference sequence). There are 14 residues in the CDR3. V lost 2 bases, J lost 3 bases, and 12 bases lay in between. CDR3 region: CASSLAGTNYEQYF. Here the CDR3 DNA reads TGTGCCAGCAGCTTAGCCGGGACCAACTACGAGCAGTACTTC.

In regard to this clonotype: At one end, the junction sequence differs from germline, possibly due to a read error. The chain employs TRBV2 and TRBJ1-2; D remains unclear. Germline V gene data show CDR1 as SNHLY and CDR2 as FYNNEI. CDR3 length: 11 amino acids. As DNA, the CDR3 is TGTGCCAGCAGCGAGAACTATGGCTGCACCTTC. Amino acids: CASSENYGCTF.

This clonotype was observed at least ten times. The CDR3 DNA reads TGTGCCAGCAGTTACGGGGGACAGAGGCTAGGCACTGAAGCTTTCTTT. Its translation: CASSYGGQRLGTEAFF. The chain employs TRBV6-2 or TRBV6-3 and TRBJ1-1, with 7 bases matching TRBD1. Germline assignment: CDR1 MNHEY and CDR2 SVGEGT. The junction had 10 bases not matched to a gene; V was cut back by 2 bases and J by 4 bases. This CDR3 is 16 amino acids long.

Note on this clonotype: The CDR3 end shows no conserved phenylalanine or tryptophan, and so a read error is likely. The V and J genes are TRBV20-1 and TRBJ2-7, with 9 positions matching TRBD2. Germline V gives CDR1 DFQATT, CDR2 SNEGSKA (reference sequence). The CDR3 sequence is 13 residues long. Trimming removed 4 bases from V and 5 bases from J; junction bases left unmatched: 6. CDR3 in amino acids: CSAIAGTSNEQYL. CDR3 DNA sequence: TGCAGTGCTATTGCCGGGACTAGCAACGAGCAGTACCTC.

This clonotype was recorded at least ten times. V and J are TRBV20-1 and TRBJ2-3, with 9 bases lining up with TRBD1. CDR3 length: 13 residues. The ends lost 5 bases at V and 6 bases at J; junction bases unmatched: 6. Germline V gene sequence: CDR1 DFQATT, CDR2 SNEGSKA (reference sequence). The CDR3 DNA is TGCAGTGCTCCCCGGGACAGGGACGATACGCAGTATTTT. It encodes CSAPRDRDDTQYF.

In this sample, this clonotype turned up many times. The CDR3 protein is CSASSGQGDVTGGYTF. CDR3 nucleotides: TGCAGTGCCTCATCGGGACAGGGGGACGTAACAGGGGGCTACACCTTC. The V gene is TRBV20-1, the J gene TRBJ1-2; TRBD1 matches at 11 bases. From germline, CDR1 is DFQATT and CDR2 SNEGSKA (reference sequence). The CDR3 totals 16 residues. The trim removed 6 bases at V and 8 bases at J, leaving 17 bases unmatched.

This clonotype was recorded at least ten times. V is TRBV5-5 and J is TRBJ1-2; D not resolved. Germline V gene lookup returns CDR1 SGHKS and CDR2 YYEKEE (reference sequence). V lost 4 bases, J lost 7 bases, and 17 bases lay in between. The CDR3 is made up of 14 amino acids. CDR3 amino acids: CASSPQGRGSGYTF. DNA for the CDR3: TGTGCCAGCAGCCCACAAGGAAGAGGGAGTGGCTACACCTTC.

Details on this clonotype: Just one base apart from a much larger clone, this may be a read error. The V gene is TRBV6-5, the J gene TRBJ2-3, with 10 nucleotides matching TRBD2. Germline V CDR1 and CDR2: MNHEY, SVGAGI. This CDR3 has 15 residues. The CDR3 sequence is CASSYGTSDTDTRYF. The CDR3 DNA reads as TGTGCCAGCAGTTACGGGACTAGCGACACAGATACGCGGTATTTT.

There are a few counts of this clonotype. The chain uses TRBV29-1 and TRBJ1-2, with TRBD1 matching 10 bases. Unmatched junction bases numbered 2, after V lost 4 bases and J lost 6 bases. CDR3 length: 12 amino acids. Looked up from germline, CDR1 is SQVTM and CDR2 is ANQGSEA. The CDR3 loop reads CSVGGTGDGYTF. DNA for the CDR3: TGCAGCGTTGGGGGGACAGGGGATGGCTACACCTTC.

This clonotype was seen repeatedly, ten times or more. The genes are TRBV12-3 or TRBV12-4 and TRBJ2-7, with a weak D call TRBD2 (5 bases). The CDR3 is 13 residues long. V was clipped by 7 bases and J by 3 bases, with 13 bases between them. The CDR3 nucleotides read TGTGCCAGCAATCGCGGGCCTATCTACGAGCAGTACTTC. It is translated as CASNRGPIYEQYF.